This T cell receptor beta chain was identified during a study of T cells after yellow fever vaccination. General observations from the study: At less than 97% for CD4 and almost 90% for CD8, most primary-vaccination clones showed up again after the booster. Peaking faster, on day 5 versus 15, the secondary response was nonetheless weaker.

TCR cDNA was made by 5'RACE template switching, adding a universal primer site and UMIs. TCRdb redid the calling of the 5' RACE reads with MiXCR, one entry per CDR3 protein. There are some 400,000 distinct CDR3 sequences in the sample; 6.2% occur only once, and approximately 16% lies in the top ten. In this sample, this clonotype turned up many times. Its antigen remains unidentified. The sequence was obtained from a young man who received the YFV17D yellow fever vaccine. The sample in question was PBMCs, obtained 5 days after the yellow fever booster vaccination.

The CDR3 region has the DNA TGTGCCAGCAGGACAACAGATACGCAGTATTTT. Translating it yields CASRTTDTQYF. The J gene is TRBJ2-3, the V gene TRBV7-2; D is ambiguous. CDR3 size: 11 residues. V was cut by 6 bases and J by 3 bases, with 4 bases left in between. Per the germline V gene, CDR1 is SGHTA and CDR2 is FQGNSA. Filled out from reference TRBV7-2 and TRBJ2-3, the complete variable domain reads GAGVSQSPSNKVTEKGKDVELRCDPISGHTALYWYRQSLGQGLEFLIYFQGNSAPDKSGLPSDRFSAERTGGSVSTLTIQRTQQEDSAVYLCASRTTDTQYFGPGTRLTVL.